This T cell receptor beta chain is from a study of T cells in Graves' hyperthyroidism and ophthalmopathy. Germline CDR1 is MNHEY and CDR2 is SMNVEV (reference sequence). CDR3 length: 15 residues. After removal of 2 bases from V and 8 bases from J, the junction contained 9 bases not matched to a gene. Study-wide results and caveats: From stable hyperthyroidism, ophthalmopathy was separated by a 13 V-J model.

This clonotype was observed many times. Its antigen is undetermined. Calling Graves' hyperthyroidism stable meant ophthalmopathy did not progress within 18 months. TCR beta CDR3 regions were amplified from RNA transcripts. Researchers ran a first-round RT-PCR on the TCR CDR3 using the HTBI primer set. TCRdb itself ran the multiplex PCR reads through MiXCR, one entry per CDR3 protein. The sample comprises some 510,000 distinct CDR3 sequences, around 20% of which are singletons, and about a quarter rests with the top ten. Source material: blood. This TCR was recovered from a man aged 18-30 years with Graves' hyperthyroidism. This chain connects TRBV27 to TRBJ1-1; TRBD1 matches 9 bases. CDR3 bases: TGTGCCAGCAGTTTAGGGGACAGGGTGGATAGGGAAGCTTTCTTT. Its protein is CASSLGDRVDREAFF.